The T cell receptor (beta chain) under discussion was sequenced for a study of cytomegalovirus exposure and HLA in healthy donors. On the study more broadly: The early release's HLA-typed donors yielded about 85 million unique TCRs.

In germline, CDR1 is SNHLY, CDR2 FYNNEI. V trimming: 7 bases; J trimming: 4 bases; junction bases outside the gene matches: 5. The CDR3 spans 13 residues. Study-level findings and limits: Later on, a genetic analysis was performed. It linked a missense variant in DCLRE1C with V- and J-gene trimming of TCR beta. An analysis was carried out later, and it reportedly showed fewer N-insertions in an Asian-associated ancestry cluster than the approximately 670-donor mean. Rates of TCR association differed by HLA locus in a later analysis, with DRB1 highest and HLA-C lowest.

PCR primers comprised 60 Vbeta and 13 Jbeta primers. Libraries were prepared by immunoSEQ multiplex PCR; TCRdb keeps only in-frame clonotypes and omits some of them. Here the sample spans some 160,000 clones, around four fifths being singletons. To note about this clone: Its specificity is not known.

This receptor was identified in a boy aged 2 to 10 in good health and CMV-seronegative. The material sequenced was PBMCs. The chain carries TRBV2 and TRBJ2-7, with TRBD1 identical over 9 bases. CDR3 amino acids: CASMGDRDYEQYF. DNA for the CDR3: TGTGCCAGCATGGGGGACAGGGATTACGAGCAGTACTTC.